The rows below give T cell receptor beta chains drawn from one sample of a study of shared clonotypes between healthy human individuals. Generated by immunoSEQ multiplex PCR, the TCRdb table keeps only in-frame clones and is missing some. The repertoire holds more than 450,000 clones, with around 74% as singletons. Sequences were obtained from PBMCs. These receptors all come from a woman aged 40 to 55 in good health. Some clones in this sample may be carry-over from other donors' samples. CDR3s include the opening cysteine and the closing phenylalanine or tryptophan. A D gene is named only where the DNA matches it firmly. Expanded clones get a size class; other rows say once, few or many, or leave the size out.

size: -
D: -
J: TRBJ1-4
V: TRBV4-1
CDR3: CASSQAEAGGWNEKLFF
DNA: TGCGCCAGCAGCCAAGCCGAAGCGGGGGGGTGGAATGAAAAACTGTTTTTT

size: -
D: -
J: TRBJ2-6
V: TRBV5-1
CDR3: CASSLGGPSGANVLTF
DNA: TGCGCCAGCAGCTTGGGCGGACCCTCTGGGGCCAACGTCCTGACTTTC

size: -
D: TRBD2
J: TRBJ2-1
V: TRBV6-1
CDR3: CASSEEGTSGSNEQFF
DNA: TGTGCCAGCAGTGAAGAAGGGACTAGCGGGAGCAATGAGCAGTTCTTC

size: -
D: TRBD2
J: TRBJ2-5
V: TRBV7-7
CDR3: CASSSRLAGNQETQYF
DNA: TGTGCTAGCAGCTCCAGACTAGCGGGGAACCAAGAGACCCAGTACTTC

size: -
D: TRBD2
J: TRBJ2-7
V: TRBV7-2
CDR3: CASSLGPLAGGSYEQYF
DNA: TGTGCCAGCAGCTTAGGACCCCTAGCGGGTGGTTCCTACGAGCAGTACTTC

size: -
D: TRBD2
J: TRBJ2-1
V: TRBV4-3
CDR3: CASSQDSYGTSGRFYNEQFF
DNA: TGCGCCAGCAGCCAGGATTCCTACGGGACTAGCGGGAGGTTTTACAATGAGCAGTTCTTC

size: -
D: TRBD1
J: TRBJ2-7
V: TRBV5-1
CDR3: CASSLAGYRGLEQYF
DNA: TGCGCCAGCAGCTTGGCCGGTTACAGGGGGCTCGAGCAGTACTTC

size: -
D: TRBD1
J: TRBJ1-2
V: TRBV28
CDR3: CASSPLTGANLNYGYTF
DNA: TGTGCCAGCAGTCCACTGACAGGGGCGAATCTGAACTATGGCTACACCTTC

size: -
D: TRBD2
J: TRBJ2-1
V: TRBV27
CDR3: CASSLLQGLGNEQFF
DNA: TGTGCCAGCAGTTTACTCCAAGGACTAGGCAATGAGCAGTTCTTC

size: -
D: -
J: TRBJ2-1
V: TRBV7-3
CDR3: CASSVRARDEQFF
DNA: TGTGCCAGCAGCGTAAGAGCGCGTGATGAGCAGTTCTTC

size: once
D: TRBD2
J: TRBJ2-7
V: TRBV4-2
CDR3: CASSPRPGLAGGPGSYEQYF
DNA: TGTGCCAGCAGTCCCCGTCCGGGACTAGCGGGAGGGCCGGGGTCCTACGAGCAGTACTTC

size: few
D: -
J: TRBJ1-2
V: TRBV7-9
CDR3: CASSLWIGGYTF
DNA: TGTGCCAGCAGCTTATGGATCGGCGGCTACACCTTC

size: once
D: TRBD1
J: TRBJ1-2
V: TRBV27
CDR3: CASSRDRGSYGYTF
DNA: TGTGCCAGCAGTCGGGACAGGGGTTCTTATGGCTACACCTTC

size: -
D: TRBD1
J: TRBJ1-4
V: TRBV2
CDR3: CASTKDRANEKLFF
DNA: TGTGCCAGCACCAAGGACAGGGCAAATGAAAAACTGTTTTTT

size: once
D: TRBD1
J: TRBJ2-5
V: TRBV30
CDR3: CAWSYLGTGRETQYF
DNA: TGTGCCTGGAGTTATCTAGGGACAGGGCGAGAGACCCAGTACTTC

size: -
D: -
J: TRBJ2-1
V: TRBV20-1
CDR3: CSASPSGGQFF
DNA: TGCAGTGCTTCCCCAAGTGGGGGGCAGTTCTTC

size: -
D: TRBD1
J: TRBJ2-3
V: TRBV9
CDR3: CASSVGGQGRTDTQYF
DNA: TGTGCCAGCAGCGTAGGGGGACAGGGGAGGACAGATACGCAGTATTTT

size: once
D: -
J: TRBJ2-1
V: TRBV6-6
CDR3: CASQSSSYNEQFF
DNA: TGTGCCAGTCAGTCTAGCTCCTACAATGAGCAGTTCTTC

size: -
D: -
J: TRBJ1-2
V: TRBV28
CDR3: CASSLGSNYGYTF
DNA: TGTGCCAGCAGTTTGGGTTCGAACTATGGCTACACCTTC

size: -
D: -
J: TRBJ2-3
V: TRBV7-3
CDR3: CASGFGDTQYF
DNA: TGTGCCAGCGGGTTTGGGGATACGCAGTATTTT

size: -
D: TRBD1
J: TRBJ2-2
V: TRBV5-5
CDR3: CASSLAGTVTTGELFF
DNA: TGTGCCAGCAGCTTGGCCGGGACAGTCACCACCGGGGAGCTGTTTTTT

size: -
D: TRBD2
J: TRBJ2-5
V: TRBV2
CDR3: CASSAPVAGVRETQYF
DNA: TGTGCCAGCAGTGCCCCCGTGGCGGGAGTGAGAGAGACCCAGTACTTC

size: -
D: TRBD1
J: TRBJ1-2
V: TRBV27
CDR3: CASSGTGTFNYGYTF
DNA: TGTGCCAGCAGCGGGACAGGGACTTTTAACTATGGCTACACCTTC

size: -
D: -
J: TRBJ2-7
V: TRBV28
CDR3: CASRRQTLTYEQYF
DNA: TGTGCCAGCAGGAGACAAACCCTTACCTACGAGCAGTACTTC

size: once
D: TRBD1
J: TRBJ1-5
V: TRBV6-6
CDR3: CASSYYGTGSNQPQHF
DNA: TGTGCCAGCAGTTACTATGGGACAGGGAGCAATCAGCCCCAGCATTTT

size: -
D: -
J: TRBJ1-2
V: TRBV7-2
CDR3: CASTNPNANYGYTF
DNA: TGTGCCAGCACCAATCCAAACGCTAACTATGGCTACACCTTC

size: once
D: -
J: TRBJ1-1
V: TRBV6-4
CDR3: CASPDRMSGTEAFF
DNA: TGTGCCAGCCCTGACAGAATGAGTGGCACTGAAGCTTTCTTT

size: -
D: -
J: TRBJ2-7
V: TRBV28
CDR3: CASSLVGYEQYF
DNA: TGTGCCAGCAGTTTAGTGGGCTACGAGCAGTACTTC

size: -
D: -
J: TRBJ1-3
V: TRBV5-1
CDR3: CASSLAPTLYSGNTIYF
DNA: TGCGCCAGCAGCTTGGCCCCGACCTTATACTCTGGAAACACCATATATTTT

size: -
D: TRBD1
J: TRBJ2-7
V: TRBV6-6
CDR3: CASSPRTGIAYEQYF
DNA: TGTGCCAGCAGCCCTCGGACAGGGATTGCCTACGAGCAGTACTTC

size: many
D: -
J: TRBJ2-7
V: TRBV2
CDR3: CASSDRQPYEQYF
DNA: TGTGCCAGCAGTGATAGGCAACCTTACGAGCAGTACTTC

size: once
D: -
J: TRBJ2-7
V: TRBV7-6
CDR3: CASSPRWKSATYEQYF
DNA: TGTGCCAGCAGCCCCCGTTGGAAAAGCGCTACTTACGAGCAGTACTTC

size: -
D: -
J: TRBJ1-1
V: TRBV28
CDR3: CASSIPGRGTEAFF
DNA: TGTGCCAGCAGTATCCCGGGCCGTGGCACTGAAGCTTTCTTT

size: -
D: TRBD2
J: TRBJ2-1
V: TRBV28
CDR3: CASRLGLANSYNEQFF
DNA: TGTGCCAGCAGGTTGGGACTAGCGAACTCCTACAATGAGCAGTTCTTC

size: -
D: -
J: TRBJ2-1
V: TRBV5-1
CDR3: CASSYQGRILLSYNEQFF
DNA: TGCGCCAGCAGCTACCAAGGACGGATACTACTCTCCTACAATGAGCAGTTCTTC

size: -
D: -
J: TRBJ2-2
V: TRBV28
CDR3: CASIPPPGRNTGELFF
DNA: TGTGCCAGCATCCCACCCCCAGGGCGGAACACCGGGGAGCTGTTTTTT